This record covers a single T cell receptor (beta chain). Its cognate antigen is unknown. These data come from a study of cytomegalovirus exposure and HLA in healthy donors. 13 Jbeta primers and 60 Vbeta primers were used for the PCR. Clones were read by immunoSEQ multiplex PCR, and TCRdb kept only the in-frame ones, dropping some. The sample consists of around 160,000 clones, around 84% of them appearing once. Donors showed nominal health when sampled, although they likely had unrecorded immune exposures. The CDR3 runs 15 residues. V shed 3 bases, J shed 4 bases, and the junction held 8 bases outside the gene matches. Per germline, CDR1 SGHDT and CDR2 YYEEEE. Study-wide results and limits: The majority of TCR sequences were rare, yet some public TCRs appeared in many donors. Using the classifier, cytomegalovirus status was reportedly diagnosed with high specificity and sensitivity.

The sample comprised PBMCs. The gene calls are TRBV5-6 and TRBJ2-7; 9 bases map to TRBD2. This receptor was identified in a male donor in good health and CMV-seropositive. CDR3 amino acids: CASSWGGGGGYEQYF. The CDR3 DNA reads TGTGCCAGCAGCTGGGGCGGGGGGGGAGGGTACGAGCAGTACTTC.